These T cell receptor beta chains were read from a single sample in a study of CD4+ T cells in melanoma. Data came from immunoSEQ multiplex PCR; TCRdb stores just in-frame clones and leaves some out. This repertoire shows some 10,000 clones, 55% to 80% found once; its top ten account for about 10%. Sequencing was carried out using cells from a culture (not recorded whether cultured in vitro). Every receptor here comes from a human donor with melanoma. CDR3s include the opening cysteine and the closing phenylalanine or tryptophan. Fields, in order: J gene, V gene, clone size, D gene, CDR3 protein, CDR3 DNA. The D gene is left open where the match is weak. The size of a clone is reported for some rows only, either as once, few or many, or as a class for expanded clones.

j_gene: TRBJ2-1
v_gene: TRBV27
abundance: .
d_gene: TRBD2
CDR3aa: CASTKTWETSGPSSYNEQFF
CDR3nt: TGTGCCAGCACAAAAACTTGGGAGACTAGCGGGCCTAGCTCCTACAATGAGCAGTTCTTC

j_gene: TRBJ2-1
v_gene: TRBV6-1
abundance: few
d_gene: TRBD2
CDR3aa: CASSVSGPGGQFF
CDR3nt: TGTGCCAGCAGTGTCTCGGGGCCGGGGGGGCAGTTCTTC

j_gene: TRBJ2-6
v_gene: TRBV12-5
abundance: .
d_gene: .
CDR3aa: CASGLSSGANVLTF
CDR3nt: TGTGCTAGTGGTTTGAGCTCGGGGGCCAACGTCCTGACTTTC

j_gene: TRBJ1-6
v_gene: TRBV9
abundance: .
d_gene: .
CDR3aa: CASSPRVGPSPLHF
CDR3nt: TGTGCCAGCAGCCCTCGGGTCGGTCCATCACCCCTCCACTTT

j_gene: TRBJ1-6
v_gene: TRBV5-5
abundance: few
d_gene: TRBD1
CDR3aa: CASSPSTGYNSPLHF
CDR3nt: TGTGCCAGCAGCCCATCGACAGGGTATAATTCACCCCTCCACTTT

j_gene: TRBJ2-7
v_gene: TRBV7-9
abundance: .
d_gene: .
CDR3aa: CASSFGWGSSEQYF
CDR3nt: TGTGCCAGCAGCTTCGGTTGGGGATCGAGCGAGCAGTACTTC

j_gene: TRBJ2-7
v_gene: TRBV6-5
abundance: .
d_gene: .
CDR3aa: CASRRDSVYEQYF
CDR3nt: TGTGCCAGCCGGAGGGACAGTGTCTACGAGCAGTACTTC

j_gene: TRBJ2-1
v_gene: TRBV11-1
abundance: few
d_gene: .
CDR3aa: CAPKGSGCYNEQFF
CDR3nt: TGTGCCCCCAAAGGGTCGGGGTGCTACAATGAGCAGTTCTTC

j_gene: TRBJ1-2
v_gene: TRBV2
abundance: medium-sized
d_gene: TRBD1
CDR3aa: CASSEWRGRLNYGYTF
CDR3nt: TGTGCCAGCAGTGAATGGAGGGGGCGCCTTAACTATGGCTACACCTTC

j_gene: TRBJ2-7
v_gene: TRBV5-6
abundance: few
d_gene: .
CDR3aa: CASSLLRVIGGQYF
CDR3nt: TGTGCCAGCAGCTTACTACGGGTTATCGGGGGGCAGTACTTC

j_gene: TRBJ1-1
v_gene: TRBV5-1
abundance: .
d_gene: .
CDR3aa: CASSAGSFNTEAFF
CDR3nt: TGCGCCAGCAGCGCAGGGAGCTTCAACACTGAAGCTTTCTTT

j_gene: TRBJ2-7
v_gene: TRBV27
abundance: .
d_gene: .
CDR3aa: CASKSGGDSSYEQYF
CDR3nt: TGTGCCAGCAAATCGGGCGGGGACAGCTCCTACGAGCAGTACTTC

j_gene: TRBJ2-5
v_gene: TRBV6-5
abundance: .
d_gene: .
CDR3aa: CASSAGGLVETQYF
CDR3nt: TGTGCCAGCAGTGCAGGGGGGTTGGTGGAGACCCAGTACTTC

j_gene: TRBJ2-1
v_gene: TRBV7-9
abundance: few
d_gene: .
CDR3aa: CASRVRAEGNEQFF
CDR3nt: TGTGCCAGCAGGGTGAGGGCGGAGGGCAATGAGCAGTTCTTC

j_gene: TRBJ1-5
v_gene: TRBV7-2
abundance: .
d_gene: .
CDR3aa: CASSAQGGQPQHF
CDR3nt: TGTGCCAGCAGCGCACAGGGAGGTCAGCCCCAGCATTTT

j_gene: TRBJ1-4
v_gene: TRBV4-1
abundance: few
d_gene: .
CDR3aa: CASSQDADSLREKLFF
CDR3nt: TGCGCCAGCAGCCAAGACGCCGACAGTCTTAGGGAAAAACTGTTTTTT

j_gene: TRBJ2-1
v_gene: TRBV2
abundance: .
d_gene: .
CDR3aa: CASRSLEGGKQFF
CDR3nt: TGTGCCAGCAGATCCCTGGAAGGGGGAAAGCAGTTCTTC

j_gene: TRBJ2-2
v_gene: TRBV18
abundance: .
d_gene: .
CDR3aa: CASSPITQQAAGELFF
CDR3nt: TGTGCCAGCTCACCAATAACCCAGCAGGCGGCCGGGGAGCTGTTTTTT

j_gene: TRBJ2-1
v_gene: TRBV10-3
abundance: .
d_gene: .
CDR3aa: CAISDRTEDEQFF
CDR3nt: TGTGCCATCAGTGACCGTACCGAGGATGAGCAGTTCTTC

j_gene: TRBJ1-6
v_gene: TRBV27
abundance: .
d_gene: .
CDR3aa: CASSLGGLRNSPLHF
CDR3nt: TGTGCCAGCAGTTTAGGGGGGCTTCGTAATTCACCCCTCCACTTT

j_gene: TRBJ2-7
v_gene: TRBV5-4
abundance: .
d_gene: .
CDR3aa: CASSAARDTSYEQYF
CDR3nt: TGTGCCAGCAGCGCGGCTAGGGACACGTCCTACGAGCAGTACTTC

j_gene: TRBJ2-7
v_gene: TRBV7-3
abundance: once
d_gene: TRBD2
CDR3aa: CASSLLAGGRNEQYF
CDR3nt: TGTGCCAGCAGCTTATTAGCGGGGGGTAGGAACGAGCAGTACTTC

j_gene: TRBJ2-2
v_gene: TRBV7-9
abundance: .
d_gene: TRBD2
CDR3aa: CASSQGLAAGELFF
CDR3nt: TGTGCCAGCAGCCAGGGACTAGCGGCCGGGGAGCTGTTTTTT

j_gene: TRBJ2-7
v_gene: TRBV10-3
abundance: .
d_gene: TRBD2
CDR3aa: CASSRRGGEGEQYF
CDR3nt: TGTGCCAGCAGTAGGCGGGGCGGGGAGGGAGAGCAGTACTTC

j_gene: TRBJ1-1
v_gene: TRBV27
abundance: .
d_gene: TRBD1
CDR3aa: CASSSSWGTGTPEAFF
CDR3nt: TGTGCCAGCAGTTCCAGCTGGGGGACAGGGACCCCTGAAGCTTTCTTT

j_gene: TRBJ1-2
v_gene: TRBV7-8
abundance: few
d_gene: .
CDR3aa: CASSPMGYPSTNYGYTF
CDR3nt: TGTGCCAGCAGCCCCATGGGCTACCCTTCAACTAACTATGGCTACACCTTC

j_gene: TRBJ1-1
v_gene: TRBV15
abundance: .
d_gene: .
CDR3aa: CATSTVDWNTEAFF
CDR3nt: TGTGCCACCAGCACCGTGGACTGGAACACTGAAGCTTTCTTT

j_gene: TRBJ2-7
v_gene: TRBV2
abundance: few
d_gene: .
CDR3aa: CASSVPLSYEQYF
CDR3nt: TGTGCCAGCAGTGTACCACTCTCCTACGAGCAGTACTTC

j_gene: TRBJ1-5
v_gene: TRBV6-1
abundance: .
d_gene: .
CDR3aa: CASSEDGRHGPQHF
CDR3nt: TGTGCCAGCAGTGAAGATGGACGCCATGGACCCCAGCATTTT

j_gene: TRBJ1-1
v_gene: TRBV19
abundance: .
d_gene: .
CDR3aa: CASSMSKTEAFF
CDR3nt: TGTGCCAGTAGTATGAGTAAGACTGAAGCTTTCTTT

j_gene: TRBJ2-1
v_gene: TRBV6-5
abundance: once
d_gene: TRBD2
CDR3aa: CASRHSGGAADEQFF
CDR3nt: TGTGCCAGCAGGCATAGCGGGGGGGCCGCTGATGAGCAGTTCTTC

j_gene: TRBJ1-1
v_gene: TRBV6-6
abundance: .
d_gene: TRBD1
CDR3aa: CASSRQGNTEAFF
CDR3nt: TGTGCCAGCAGCAGACAGGGGAACACTGAAGCTTTCTTT

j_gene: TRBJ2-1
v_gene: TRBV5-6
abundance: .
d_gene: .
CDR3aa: CASSLQGRDQFF
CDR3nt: TGTGCCAGCAGCTTGCAGGGCAGGGATCAGTTCTTC

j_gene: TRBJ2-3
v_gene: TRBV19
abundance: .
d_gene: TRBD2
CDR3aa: CASSMKASGGATSSTDTQYF
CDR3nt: TGTGCCAGTAGTATGAAGGCTAGCGGGGGAGCCACCTCTAGCACAGATACGCAGTATTTT

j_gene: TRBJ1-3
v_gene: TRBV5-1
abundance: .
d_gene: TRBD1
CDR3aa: CASSSSTGVIGNTIYF
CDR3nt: TGCGCCAGCAGCTCTTCCACAGGGGTGATTGGAAACACCATATATTTT

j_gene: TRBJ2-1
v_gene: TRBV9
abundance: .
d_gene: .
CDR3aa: CASSVQSGNEQFF
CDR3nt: TGTGCCAGCAGCGTCCAATCGGGCAATGAGCAGTTCTTC

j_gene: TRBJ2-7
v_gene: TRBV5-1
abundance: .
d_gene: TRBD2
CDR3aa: CASSLPTLAGGPSEQYF
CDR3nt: TGCGCCAGCTCTCTCCCTACACTAGCGGGGGGGCCTTCCGAGCAGTACTTC

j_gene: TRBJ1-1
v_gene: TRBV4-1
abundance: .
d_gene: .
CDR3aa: CASSRWVNTEAFF
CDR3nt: TGCGCCAGCAGCCGCTGGGTTAACACTGAAGCTTTCTTT

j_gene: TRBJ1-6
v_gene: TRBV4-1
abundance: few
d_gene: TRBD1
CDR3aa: CASSQDGTGVNSPLHF
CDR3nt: TGCGCCAGCAGCCAAGACGGGACAGGGGTCAATTCACCCCTCCACTTT

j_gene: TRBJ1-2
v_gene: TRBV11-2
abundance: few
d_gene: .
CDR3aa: CASSLVPGRYGYTF
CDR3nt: TGTGCCAGCAGCTTAGTTCCAGGACGCTATGGCTACACCTTC

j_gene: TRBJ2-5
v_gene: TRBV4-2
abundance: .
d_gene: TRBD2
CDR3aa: CASSSQWTSEGTQYF
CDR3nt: TGTGCCAGCAGCTCACAATGGACTAGCGAAGGGACCCAGTACTTC

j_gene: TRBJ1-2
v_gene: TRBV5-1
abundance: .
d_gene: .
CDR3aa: CASSLVAGSYGYTF
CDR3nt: TGCGCCAGCAGCTTGGTCGCCGGTTCCTATGGCTACACCTTC

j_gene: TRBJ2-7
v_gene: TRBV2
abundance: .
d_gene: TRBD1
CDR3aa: CASSRGQGKTEQYF
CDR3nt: TGTGCCAGCAGTAGAGGACAGGGAAAAACCGAGCAGTACTTC

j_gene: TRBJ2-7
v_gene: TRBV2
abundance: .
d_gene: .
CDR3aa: CASSFYEQYF
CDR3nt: TGTGCCAGCAGTTTCTACGAGCAGTACTTC

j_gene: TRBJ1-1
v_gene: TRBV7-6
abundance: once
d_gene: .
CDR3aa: CASSLAWNTEAFF
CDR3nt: TGTGCCAGCAGCTTAGCCTGGAACACTGAAGCTTTCTTT

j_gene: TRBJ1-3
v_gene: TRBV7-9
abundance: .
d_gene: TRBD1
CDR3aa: CASSLLPGGRNTIYF
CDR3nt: TGTGCCAGCAGCTTATTACCAGGGGGCAGGAACACCATATATTTT

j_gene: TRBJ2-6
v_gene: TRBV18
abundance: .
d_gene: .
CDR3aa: CASSKTVQEHSGANVLTF
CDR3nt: TGTGCCAGCTCAAAGACTGTACAGGAACACTCTGGGGCCAACGTCCTGACTTTC

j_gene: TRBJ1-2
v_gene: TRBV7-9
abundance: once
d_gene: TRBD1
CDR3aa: CASSSTSLYRGLSYGYTF
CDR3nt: TGTGCCAGCAGCTCAACTTCCCTGTACAGGGGGCTGTCGTATGGCTACACCTTC

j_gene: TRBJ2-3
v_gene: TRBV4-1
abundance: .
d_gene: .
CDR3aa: CASSQGLVTDTQYF
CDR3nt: TGCGCCAGCAGCCAAGGACTAGTCACAGATACGCAGTATTTT

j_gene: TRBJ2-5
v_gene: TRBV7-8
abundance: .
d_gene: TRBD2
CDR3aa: CASSARLAGEETQYF
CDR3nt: TGTGCCAGCAGCGCCCGACTAGCGGGGGAAGAGACCCAGTACTTC

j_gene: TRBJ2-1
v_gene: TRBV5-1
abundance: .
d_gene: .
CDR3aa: CASSLAWGTSYNEQFF
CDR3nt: TGCGCCAGCAGCTTGGCGTGGGGGACCTCCTACAATGAGCAGTTCTTC

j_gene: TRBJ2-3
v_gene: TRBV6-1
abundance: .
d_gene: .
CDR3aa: CAISEPISMDNSDTQYF
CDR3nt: TGTGCCATCAGTGAGCCTATCTCCATGGATAACTCAGATACGCAGTATTTT

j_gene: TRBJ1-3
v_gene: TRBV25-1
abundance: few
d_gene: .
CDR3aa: CASSEPGLGNTIYF
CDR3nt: TGTGCCAGCAGTGAACCCGGACTCGGAAACACCATATATTTT

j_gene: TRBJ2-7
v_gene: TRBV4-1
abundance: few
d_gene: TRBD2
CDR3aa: CASSRGSGAYEQYF
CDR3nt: TGCGCCAGCAGCCGGGGGAGCGGGGCCTACGAGCAGTACTTC

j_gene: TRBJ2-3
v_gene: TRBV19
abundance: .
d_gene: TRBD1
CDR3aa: CASSALAGTALTQYF
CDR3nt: TGTGCCAGTAGTGCCTTAGCCGGGACAGCACTCACGCAGTATTTT